This T cell receptor (beta chain) comes out of a study of shared clonotypes between healthy human individuals. V was pared by 0 bases and J by 5 bases, with 9 bases between. The CDR3 covers 13 residues. From germline, CDR1 is SGHRS and CDR2 YFSETQ. TCRdb keeps only in-frame clones here, not all; method: immunoSEQ multiplex PCR. The table lists some 490,000 clones, roughly 80% of them singletons. The chain is built from TRBV5-1 and TRBJ2-7; D is undetermined. The origin of this receptor is a woman aged 40 to 50 in good health. Some clones in this sample may be carry-over from other donors' samples. What was sequenced was PBMCs. CDR3 sequence (DNA): TGCGCCAGCAGCTTGGACGGTGGGAACGAGCAGTACTTC. Amino acids: CASSLDGGNEQYF.